Listed below are T cell receptor beta chains from one sample, sequenced in a study of neurological immune-mediated disorders. In TCRdb, the 5' RACE reads were re-called with MiXCR into one record per CDR3 protein. The sample holds 20,000 to 25,000 distinct CDR3 sequences, about 16% seen once. Sequences were obtained from PBMCs. These receptor sequences come from a female donor with HTLV-1-associated myelopathy (HAM/TSP). Both conserved end residues are part of each CDR3. The order of the fields is J gene, D gene, clone size, CDR3 length, V gene, CDR3 DNA, CDR3 protein. The D gene is left open where the match is weak. Size values are once, few and many counts, or a class for expanded clones, and some rows have none.

j_call: TRBJ2-7
d_call: .
clone_size: many
cdr3_length: 13
v_call: TRBV10-1
cdr3_nt: TGCGCCAGCAGTTCCCGCGGGTCCCACGAGCAGTACTTC
cdr3_aa: CASSSRGSHEQYF

j_call: TRBJ2-7
d_call: .
clone_size: .
cdr3_length: 13
v_call: TRBV4-1
cdr3_nt: TGCGCCAGCATCCCGGGGGTGGGCTACGAGCAGTACTTC
cdr3_aa: CASIPGVGYEQYF

j_call: TRBJ2-1
d_call: TRBD2
clone_size: many
cdr3_length: 15
v_call: TRBV6-5
cdr3_nt: TGTGCCAGCAGCCGGGGGGGGACGTCCTACAATGAGCAGTTCTTC
cdr3_aa: CASSRGGTSYNEQFF

j_call: TRBJ2-2
d_call: .
clone_size: medium-sized
cdr3_length: 14
v_call: TRBV6-5
cdr3_nt: TGTGCCAGCAGTAGTCCAGGGGGGACCGGGGAGCTGTTTTTT
cdr3_aa: CASSSPGGTGELFF

j_call: TRBJ2-3
d_call: .
clone_size: many
cdr3_length: 14
v_call: TRBV20-1
cdr3_nt: TGCAGTGCCATTTCAGGGGGACTTATTGATACGCAGTATTTT
cdr3_aa: CSAISGGLIDTQYF

j_call: TRBJ2-7
d_call: TRBD1
clone_size: many
cdr3_length: 15
v_call: TRBV5-1
cdr3_nt: TGCGCCAGCAGCAAGGACGGGGACAGGTCGGACGAGCAGTACTTC
cdr3_aa: CASSKDGDRSDEQYF

j_call: TRBJ2-1
d_call: .
clone_size: .
cdr3_length: 14
v_call: TRBV20-1
cdr3_nt: TGCAGTGCTCCCCCAGACCTCAATGACCATGAGCAGTTCTTC
cdr3_aa: CSAPPDLNDHEQFF

j_call: TRBJ1-3
d_call: .
clone_size: many
cdr3_length: 13
v_call: TRBV7-2
cdr3_nt: TGTGCCAGCAGCTTATCCGAAGGAAACACCATATATTTT
cdr3_aa: CASSLSEGNTIYF

j_call: TRBJ1-1
d_call: TRBD1
clone_size: many
cdr3_length: 13
v_call: TRBV7-2
cdr3_nt: TGTGCCAGCAGCCGACAGGGGAACACTGAAGTTTTCTTT
cdr3_aa: CASSRQGNTEVFF

j_call: TRBJ2-3
d_call: TRBD2
clone_size: once
cdr3_length: 18
v_call: TRBV18
cdr3_nt: TGTGCCAGCTCAACACCGCTAGCGGGGGGGCCTCATGCCGATACGCAGTATTTT
cdr3_aa: CASSTPLAGGPHADTQYF

j_call: TRBJ2-1
d_call: TRBD2
clone_size: many
cdr3_length: 13
v_call: TRBV20-1
cdr3_nt: TGCAGTGCTAGAATTTTAGCGGGCAATGAGCAGTTCTTC
cdr3_aa: CSARILAGNEQFF

j_call: TRBJ2-1
d_call: .
clone_size: many
cdr3_length: 15
v_call: TRBV9
cdr3_nt: TGTGCCAGCAGCGTGTCCACTAGGTCCTACAATGAGCAGTTCTTC
cdr3_aa: CASSVSTRSYNEQFF

j_call: TRBJ1-2
d_call: .
clone_size: many
cdr3_length: 12
v_call: TRBV20-1
cdr3_nt: TGCAGTGCTATATTAACAGGCCCTGGCTACACCTTC
cdr3_aa: CSAILTGPGYTF

j_call: TRBJ2-3
d_call: TRBD2
clone_size: many
cdr3_length: 16
v_call: TRBV24-1
cdr3_nt: TGTGCCACCAGTGGTACTAGCGGGAGAATCACAGATACGCAGTATTTT
cdr3_aa: CATSGTSGRITDTQYF

j_call: TRBJ2-2
d_call: .
clone_size: many
cdr3_length: 15
v_call: TRBV12-3/TRBV12-4
cdr3_nt: TGTGCCAGCAGTTTTTCGCAGGAAAACACCGGGGAGCTGTTTTTT
cdr3_aa: CASSFSQENTGELFF

j_call: TRBJ2-2
d_call: .
clone_size: many
cdr3_length: 15
v_call: TRBV7-2
cdr3_nt: TGTGCCAGCAGCTTCAAGCCAGGGTGGAACGGGGAGCTGTTTTTT
cdr3_aa: CASSFKPGWNGELFF

j_call: TRBJ2-1
d_call: TRBD2
clone_size: .
cdr3_length: 16
v_call: TRBV29-1
cdr3_nt: TGCAGCGTCGGTGGGACTAGCGGGGGGGCCTCCAATGAGCAGTTCTTC
cdr3_aa: CSVGGTSGGASNEQFF

j_call: TRBJ2-1
d_call: .
clone_size: many
cdr3_length: 13
v_call: TRBV15
cdr3_nt: TGTGCCACCAGCAGAGATTTACGGGATGAGCAGTTCTTC
cdr3_aa: CATSRDLRDEQFF

j_call: TRBJ2-5
d_call: .
clone_size: many
cdr3_length: 14
v_call: TRBV5-1
cdr3_nt: TGCGCCAGCAGCTTGTCCCAGGGTCGGGAGACCCAGTACTTC
cdr3_aa: CASSLSQGRETQYF

j_call: TRBJ1-2
d_call: .
clone_size: many
cdr3_length: 13
v_call: TRBV5-8
cdr3_nt: TGTGCCAGCAGCCGACAGGCGGTCTATGGCTACACCTTC
cdr3_aa: CASSRQAVYGYTF

j_call: TRBJ2-3
d_call: .
clone_size: medium-sized
cdr3_length: 11
v_call: TRBV20-1
cdr3_nt: TGCAGTGCTCAGAAGTGGAATACGCAGTATTTT
cdr3_aa: CSAQKWNTQYF

j_call: TRBJ1-1
d_call: .
clone_size: once
cdr3_length: 13
v_call: TRBV10-3
cdr3_nt: TGTGCCATCAGTGAGGATCCCGGGGCTGAAGCTTTCTTT
cdr3_aa: CAISEDPGAEAFF

j_call: TRBJ1-2
d_call: .
clone_size: .
cdr3_length: 15
v_call: TRBV9
cdr3_nt: TGTGCCAGCAGCGGGCCGGTCCCCGGGTTGGTCGGCTACACCTTC
cdr3_aa: CASSGPVPGLVGYTF

j_call: TRBJ2-7
d_call: .
clone_size: many
cdr3_length: 12
v_call: TRBV27
cdr3_nt: TGTGCCAGCAGTCCAAGGTACGGCGAGCAGTACTTC
cdr3_aa: CASSPRYGEQYF

j_call: TRBJ1-3
d_call: .
clone_size: many
cdr3_length: 17
v_call: TRBV4-3
cdr3_nt: TGCGCCAGCAGCCAAGATCCAGCCAGCCGATCTGGAAACACCATATATTTT
cdr3_aa: CASSQDPASRSGNTIYF

j_call: TRBJ2-7
d_call: .
clone_size: many
cdr3_length: 14
v_call: TRBV29-1
cdr3_nt: TGCAGCGCCCGAGGGCAGGGGAGCTCCTACGAGCAGTACTTC
cdr3_aa: CSARGQGSSYEQYF

j_call: TRBJ2-1
d_call: .
clone_size: many
cdr3_length: 15
v_call: TRBV19
cdr3_nt: TGTGCCAGTAGTGGGGTAGCGGAGGTGGGCAATGAGCAGTTCTTC
cdr3_aa: CASSGVAEVGNEQFF